This TCR beta chain was identified during a study of early T cells in non-severe SARS-CoV-2 infection. Study outcomes and limitations: Comparison of clonotypes with VDJdb favored anti-spike CD8 responses while missing private and CD4 specificities.

TCRdb itself ran the 5' RACE reads through MiXCR, one entry per CDR3 protein. The repertoire holds 50,000 to 60,000 distinct CDR3 sequences, with under 8% as singletons. Trimming took off 2 bases at V and 2 bases at J, with 19 bases between the two ends. The CDR3 totals 16 residues. Germline CDR1 is DFQATT and CDR2 is SNEGSKA (reference sequence). With regard to this clonotype: The antigen is undetermined.

Sequencing used whole blood, obtained at baseline. The rearrangement joins TRBV20-1 to TRBJ2-7; D may be TRBD1 (6 bases). This clonotype was sampled from an adult who was a healthcare worker with PCR-confirmed SARS-CoV-2 infection or an uninfected control (not recorded which). This CDR3 is CSARNPGGGQAYEQYF. For the CDR3, the DNA is TGCAGTGCTAGAAACCCTGGGGGCGGTCAGGCCTACGAGCAGTACTTC.